The present T cell receptor beta chain was sequenced within a study of shared clonotypes between healthy human individuals. Overall study findings and caveats: Sampling included only blood; tissue repertoires likely differ.

The method was immunoSEQ multiplex PCR; TCRdb's version includes in-frame clones alone and lacks a portion of them. The sample has hundreds of thousands of clones, around 74% seen once. Details on this clone: The target antigen is unknown.

Germline V gene data show CDR1 as SGDLS and CDR2 as YYNGEE. The CDR3 runs to 12 residues. Trimming stripped 7 bases from V and 10 bases from J, with 15 bases between. The chain carries TRBV9 and TRBJ2-1; D ambiguous. The source of this sequence is a man in his thirties or forties in good health. Source material: memory CD4+ T cells sorted from blood. Subset given: CD45RA-negative fraction. This CDR3 is CASSRSSGEQFF. The CDR3 DNA follows: TGTGCCAGCTCCCGTAGCAGTGGGGAGCAGTTCTTC.